Listed below are T cell receptor beta chains from one sample, sequenced in a study of human thymus T cells. TCRdb's copy holds only in-frame clones and misses some; the assay was immunoSEQ multiplex PCR. The sample includes some 44,000 clones, roughly 94% of them seen just once. Specimen: blood. These receptors originate from a girl in the first two years of life with a congenital heart defect but otherwise immunologically healthy. Each CDR3 is given with its conserved first and last residue. Each record gives: CDR3 DNA, CDR3 protein, D gene, J gene, clone size, V gene. D genes are given only for firm matches. Clone size is stated in some rows and not others, as once, few, many or a class when expanded.

cdr3_nt: TGTGCCAGCAGGGCATTGTATACCCAAGAGACCCAGTACTTC
cdr3_aa: CASRALYTQETQYF
d_call: -
j_call: TRBJ2-5
clone_size: -
v_call: TRBV2

cdr3_nt: TGCGCCAGCAGCTTATACACTAACTATGGCTACACCTTC
cdr3_aa: CASSLYTNYGYTF
d_call: -
j_call: TRBJ1-2
clone_size: -
v_call: TRBV5-1

cdr3_nt: TGCGCCAGCAGTCAATCAGGGGAAAATGAGCAGTTCTTC
cdr3_aa: CASSQSGENEQFF
d_call: -
j_call: TRBJ2-1
clone_size: -
v_call: TRBV23-1

cdr3_nt: TGTGCCAGCTCACTCCGAATACCGGGACCAGACCAAGAGACCCAGTACTTC
cdr3_aa: CASSLRIPGPDQETQYF
d_call: -
j_call: TRBJ2-5
clone_size: -
v_call: TRBV18

cdr3_nt: TGTGCCAGCAGCGGTCAGGGGGCTGGAAACACCATATATTTT
cdr3_aa: CASSGQGAGNTIYF
d_call: TRBD1
j_call: TRBJ1-3
clone_size: -
v_call: TRBV2

cdr3_nt: TGTGCCAGCAGTCCTCTAGCGGGGCCGAGCTCCTACAATGAGCAGTTCTTC
cdr3_aa: CASSPLAGPSSYNEQFF
d_call: TRBD2
j_call: TRBJ2-1
clone_size: once
v_call: TRBV28

cdr3_nt: TGTGCCAGCAGTTACTCATTGGGAGGCCCGACCTACGAGCAGTACTTC
cdr3_aa: CASSYSLGGPTYEQYF
d_call: -
j_call: TRBJ2-7
clone_size: -
v_call: TRBV6-5

cdr3_nt: TGTGCCAGCAGCTTTGCGGGGTGGAGTGAGCAGTTCTTC
cdr3_aa: CASSFAGWSEQFF
d_call: -
j_call: TRBJ2-1
clone_size: -
v_call: TRBV7-3

cdr3_nt: TGTGCCATCAGTGAGGGCTCCCCAGATACGCAGTATTTT
cdr3_aa: CAISEGSPDTQYF
d_call: -
j_call: TRBJ2-3
clone_size: once
v_call: TRBV10-3

cdr3_nt: TGTGCCAGCAGCTTAGCTGCCCTAGCGGGAGGGAACAATGAGCAGTTCTTC
cdr3_aa: CASSLAALAGGNNEQFF
d_call: TRBD2
j_call: TRBJ2-1
clone_size: -
v_call: TRBV7-2

cdr3_nt: TGTGCCAGCAGCGCACTAGCGGCTACTACCAAAAACATTCAGTACTTC
cdr3_aa: CASSALAATTKNIQYF
d_call: TRBD2
j_call: TRBJ2-4
clone_size: -
v_call: TRBV5-5

cdr3_nt: TGTGCCAGCAGTGGACGTGGTAGCCTCTCCTACGAGCAGTACTTC
cdr3_aa: CASSGRGSLSYEQYF
d_call: -
j_call: TRBJ2-7
clone_size: -
v_call: TRBV6-1

cdr3_nt: TGTGCCAGCAGCTTAGAAAAGACAGGGGAGGGCTATGGCTACACCTTC
cdr3_aa: CASSLEKTGEGYGYTF
d_call: TRBD1
j_call: TRBJ1-2
clone_size: -
v_call: TRBV7-9

cdr3_nt: TGTGCCAGTAGTGTGGGTAGAGGAGTCAACAATCAGCCCCAGCATTTT
cdr3_aa: CASSVGRGVNNQPQHF
d_call: -
j_call: TRBJ1-5
clone_size: -
v_call: TRBV19

cdr3_nt: TGCGCCAGCAGTCAGACAGGCTATGGCTACACCTTC
cdr3_aa: CASSQTGYGYTF
d_call: -
j_call: TRBJ1-2
clone_size: -
v_call: TRBV23-1

cdr3_nt: TGTGCCAGCAGTTTATTTCCAGATTCGGTTGAGCAGTTCTTC
cdr3_aa: CASSLFPDSVEQFF
d_call: -
j_call: TRBJ2-1
clone_size: -
v_call: TRBV28

cdr3_nt: TGTGCCAGCAGTTTTGCGACCTTAGAGACCCAGTACTTC
cdr3_aa: CASSFATLETQYF
d_call: -
j_call: TRBJ2-5
clone_size: -
v_call: TRBV28

cdr3_nt: TGTGCCTGGAGTCAGCCTTACGAGCAGTACTTC
cdr3_aa: CAWSQPYEQYF
d_call: -
j_call: TRBJ2-7
clone_size: -
v_call: TRBV30

cdr3_nt: TGTGCCAGCAGGGACAGGCCTTACGAGCAGTACTTC
cdr3_aa: CASRDRPYEQYF
d_call: TRBD1
j_call: TRBJ2-7
clone_size: -
v_call: TRBV28

cdr3_nt: TGTGCCAGCAGTTACTCGCCAGGGGAAGAGACCCAGTACTTC
cdr3_aa: CASSYSPGEETQYF
d_call: -
j_call: TRBJ2-5
clone_size: -
v_call: TRBV6-5

cdr3_nt: TGTGCCAGCAGCTTAGAAGGGCAGCTCACAGATACGCAGTATTTT
cdr3_aa: CASSLEGQLTDTQYF
d_call: -
j_call: TRBJ2-3
clone_size: -
v_call: TRBV11-2

cdr3_nt: TGTGCCAGCAGCCAAGTAGGGGGCGCCTACGAGCAGTACTTC
cdr3_aa: CASSQVGGAYEQYF
d_call: TRBD1
j_call: TRBJ2-7
clone_size: -
v_call: TRBV4-2

cdr3_nt: TGCGCCAGCAGACGAGTAGCGGGCTACAATGAGCAGTTCTTC
cdr3_aa: CASRRVAGYNEQFF
d_call: TRBD2
j_call: TRBJ2-1
clone_size: -
v_call: TRBV4-1

cdr3_nt: TGCGCCAGCAGCTTGGGGGACAGGGAGTTGAATCAGCCCCAGCATTTT
cdr3_aa: CASSLGDRELNQPQHF
d_call: TRBD1
j_call: TRBJ1-5
clone_size: -
v_call: TRBV5-1

cdr3_nt: TGTGCCAGCAAGTTATACAGCACCTACGAGCAGTACTTC
cdr3_aa: CASKLYSTYEQYF
d_call: -
j_call: TRBJ2-7
clone_size: -
v_call: TRBV2

cdr3_nt: TGTGCCAGCAGTTCGAGGACTAGCGATTACACCGGGGAGCTGTTTTTT
cdr3_aa: CASSSRTSDYTGELFF
d_call: TRBD2
j_call: TRBJ2-2
clone_size: -
v_call: TRBV5-5

cdr3_nt: TGTGCCAGCAGTCTGGCAGGTGCGAACACTGAAGCTTTCTTT
cdr3_aa: CASSLAGANTEAFF
d_call: -
j_call: TRBJ1-1
clone_size: -
v_call: TRBV7-9

cdr3_nt: TGTGCCTGGAGTGTACGGTGGACAGGGACAAATTTCTCTGGAAACACCATATATTTT
cdr3_aa: CAWSVRWTGTNFSGNTIYF
d_call: TRBD1
j_call: TRBJ1-3
clone_size: -
v_call: TRBV30

cdr3_nt: TGTGCCAGCAGTGGAACAGGGATTCGCCCGTCGAGTGGTGATACGCAGTATTTT
cdr3_aa: CASSGTGIRPSSGDTQYF
d_call: -
j_call: TRBJ2-3
clone_size: -
v_call: TRBV27

cdr3_nt: TGTGCCAGCAGTACCCGACAGGGGGCTTACGAGCAGTACTTC
cdr3_aa: CASSTRQGAYEQYF
d_call: TRBD1
j_call: TRBJ2-7
clone_size: -
v_call: TRBV6-5

cdr3_nt: TGTGCCAGCAACCCGGGTCCGGGAGATGAAGCTTTCTTT
cdr3_aa: CASNPGPGDEAFF
d_call: -
j_call: TRBJ1-1
clone_size: once
v_call: TRBV28

cdr3_nt: TGTGCCAGCAGTGAAGTCGACAGGGGGTTCTATGGCTACACCTTC
cdr3_aa: CASSEVDRGFYGYTF
d_call: TRBD1
j_call: TRBJ1-2
clone_size: -
v_call: TRBV6-1

cdr3_nt: TGTGCCAGCAGCTTAGGACTAGCGGGAGTGGGGGAGACCCAGTACTTC
cdr3_aa: CASSLGLAGVGETQYF
d_call: TRBD2
j_call: TRBJ2-5
clone_size: -
v_call: TRBV7-8

cdr3_nt: TGTGCCAGCGGGGAGGGCCGAGGGAGTTATGGCTACACCTTC
cdr3_aa: CASGEGRGSYGYTF
d_call: -
j_call: TRBJ1-2
clone_size: -
v_call: TRBV6-6

cdr3_nt: TGTGCCAGCAGCTTCCAACCCGACAGGGGTGGAAACACCGGGGAGCTGTTTTTT
cdr3_aa: CASSFQPDRGGNTGELFF
d_call: TRBD1
j_call: TRBJ2-2
clone_size: once
v_call: TRBV7-9

cdr3_nt: TGTGCCAGCAGCCCCCTCGTGAGTGAGCAGTTCTTC
cdr3_aa: CASSPLVSEQFF
d_call: -
j_call: TRBJ2-1
clone_size: -
v_call: TRBV11-2

cdr3_nt: TGTGCCAGCTCAAAGGGCGAGCCGAGCGTTCCTCTTCCGAACACTGAAGCTTTCTTT
cdr3_aa: CASSKGEPSVPLPNTEAFF
d_call: -
j_call: TRBJ1-1
clone_size: -
v_call: TRBV18

cdr3_nt: TGTGCCAGCAGTTCAGCCTTAGCGGGAGGGCCCTACAATGAGCAGTTCTTC
cdr3_aa: CASSSALAGGPYNEQFF
d_call: TRBD2
j_call: TRBJ2-1
clone_size: -
v_call: TRBV27

cdr3_nt: TGTGCCAGCAGTTTCGTCTATAGCGGGAGAGGGGTCGGGGAGCTGTTTTTT
cdr3_aa: CASSFVYSGRGVGELFF
d_call: TRBD2
j_call: TRBJ2-2
clone_size: -
v_call: TRBV5-6

cdr3_nt: TGTGCCAGTAGTAGTGGGGCAGGGGGGAACGAGCAGTACTTC
cdr3_aa: CASSSGAGGNEQYF
d_call: -
j_call: TRBJ2-7
clone_size: -
v_call: TRBV19

cdr3_nt: TGTGCCGCCGACTACTCCTACAATGAGCAGTTCTTC
cdr3_aa: CAADYSYNEQFF
d_call: -
j_call: TRBJ2-1
clone_size: -
v_call: TRBV30

cdr3_nt: TGTGCCAGCAGCTTTGACAGGGTGGGGCAGCCCCAGCATTTT
cdr3_aa: CASSFDRVGQPQHF
d_call: TRBD1
j_call: TRBJ1-5
clone_size: -
v_call: TRBV11-2

cdr3_nt: TGTGCCAGCTCACGTCTATTTTTAGACACTGAAGCTTTCTTT
cdr3_aa: CASSRLFLDTEAFF
d_call: -
j_call: TRBJ1-1
clone_size: -
v_call: TRBV18

cdr3_nt: TGTGCCAGCAGTCTAATCAGGGGCACCTACGAGCAGTACTTC
cdr3_aa: CASSLIRGTYEQYF
d_call: -
j_call: TRBJ2-7
clone_size: -
v_call: TRBV27

cdr3_nt: TGTGCCAGCAGCCCCTTAGCGGGGGGCGGAGATACGCAGTATTTT
cdr3_aa: CASSPLAGGGDTQYF
d_call: TRBD2
j_call: TRBJ2-3
clone_size: -
v_call: TRBV4-2

cdr3_nt: TGTGCCAGCAGTGAATTACGGGACAGGACGAAGGAGCAGTTCTTC
cdr3_aa: CASSELRDRTKEQFF
d_call: TRBD1
j_call: TRBJ2-1
clone_size: -
v_call: TRBV6-1

cdr3_nt: TGTGCCAGCAGCTTGGAGGGGACTAGCGGGAGGGAGACCCAGTACTTC
cdr3_aa: CASSLEGTSGRETQYF
d_call: TRBD2
j_call: TRBJ2-5
clone_size: -
v_call: TRBV5-4

cdr3_nt: TGTGCCAGCAGCCAAGACTCACCAGGACGGATAGCCAAAAACATTCAGTACTTC
cdr3_aa: CASSQDSPGRIAKNIQYF
d_call: -
j_call: TRBJ2-4
clone_size: -
v_call: TRBV4-2

cdr3_nt: TGTGCCAGCATACGGGCAAGAGACAATGAGCAGTTCTTC
cdr3_aa: CASIRARDNEQFF
d_call: -
j_call: TRBJ2-1
clone_size: -
v_call: TRBV6-1

cdr3_nt: TGTGCCAGCAGCTCCGCTAGCGGGAGGGTCACCGGGGAGCTGTTTTTT
cdr3_aa: CASSSASGRVTGELFF
d_call: TRBD2
j_call: TRBJ2-2
clone_size: -
v_call: TRBV7-3

cdr3_nt: TGTGCCAGCACCCCGGACTTTGGGCCCAAGGAGCAGTACTTC
cdr3_aa: CASTPDFGPKEQYF
d_call: -
j_call: TRBJ2-7
clone_size: -
v_call: TRBV2

cdr3_nt: TGTGCTAGTGGTTTGGACCCGGACAGGGGGCTCCGAAACACCATATATTTT
cdr3_aa: CASGLDPDRGLRNTIYF
d_call: TRBD1
j_call: TRBJ1-3
clone_size: -
v_call: TRBV12-5

cdr3_nt: TGTGCCAGCAGCTTTTCGGGGAGCATCAATGAGCAGTTCTTC
cdr3_aa: CASSFSGSINEQFF
d_call: -
j_call: TRBJ2-1
clone_size: -
v_call: TRBV5-4